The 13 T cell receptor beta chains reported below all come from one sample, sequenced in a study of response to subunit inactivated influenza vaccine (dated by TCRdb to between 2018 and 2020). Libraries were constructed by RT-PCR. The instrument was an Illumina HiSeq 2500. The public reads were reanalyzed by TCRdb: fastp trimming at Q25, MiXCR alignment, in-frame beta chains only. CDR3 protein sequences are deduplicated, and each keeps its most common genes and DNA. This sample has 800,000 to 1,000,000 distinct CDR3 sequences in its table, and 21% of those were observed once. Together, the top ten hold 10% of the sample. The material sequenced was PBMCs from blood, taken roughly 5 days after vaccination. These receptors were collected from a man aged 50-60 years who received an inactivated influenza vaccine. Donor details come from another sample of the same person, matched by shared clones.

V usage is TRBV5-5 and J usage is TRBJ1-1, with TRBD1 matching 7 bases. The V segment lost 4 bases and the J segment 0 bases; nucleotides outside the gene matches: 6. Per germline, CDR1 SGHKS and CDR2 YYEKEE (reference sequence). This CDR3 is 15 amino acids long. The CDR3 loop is CASSPGQFVNTEAFF. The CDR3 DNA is TGTGCCAGCAGCCCGGGACAGTTCGTGAACACTGAAGCTTTCTTT.

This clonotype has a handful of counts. Written as DNA, the CDR3 is TGTGCCAGCAGCTCGGGACTAACCCAAGAGACCCAGTACTTC. It is translated as CASSSGLTQETQYF. The rearrangement uses TRBV5-5 and TRBJ2-5; 7 bases agree with TRBD2. V shed 3 bases, J shed 1 base, and the junction held 3 bases outside the gene matches. This CDR3 comprises 14 residues. CDR1 and CDR2 (germline): SGHKS, YYEKEE (reference sequence).

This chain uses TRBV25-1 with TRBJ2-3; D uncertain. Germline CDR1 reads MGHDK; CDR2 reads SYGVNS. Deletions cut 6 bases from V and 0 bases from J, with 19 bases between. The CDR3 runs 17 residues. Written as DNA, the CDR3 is TGTGCCAGCAGGGAAATGGGTGGGGTGGGTAGCACAGATACGCAGTATTTT. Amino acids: CASREMGGVGSTDTQYF.

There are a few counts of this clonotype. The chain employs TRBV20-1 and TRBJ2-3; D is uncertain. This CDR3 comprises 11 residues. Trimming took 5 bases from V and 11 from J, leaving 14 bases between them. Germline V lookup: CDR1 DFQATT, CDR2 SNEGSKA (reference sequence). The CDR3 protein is CSAAVRFEQYF. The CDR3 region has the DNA TGCAGTGCTGCCGTTCGATTCGAGCAGTATTTT.

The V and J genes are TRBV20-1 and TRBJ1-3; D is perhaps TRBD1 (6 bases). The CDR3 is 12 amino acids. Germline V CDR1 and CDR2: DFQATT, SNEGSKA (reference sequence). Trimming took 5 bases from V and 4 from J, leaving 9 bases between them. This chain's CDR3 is CSAGTPGNTIYF. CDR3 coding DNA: TGCAGTGCTGGGACACCAGGAAACACCATATATTTT.

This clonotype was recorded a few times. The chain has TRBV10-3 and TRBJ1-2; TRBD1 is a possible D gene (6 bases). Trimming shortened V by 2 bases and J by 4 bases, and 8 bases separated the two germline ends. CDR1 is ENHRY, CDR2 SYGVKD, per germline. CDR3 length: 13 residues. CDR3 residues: CAISETGPYGYTF. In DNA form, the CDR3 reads TGTGCCATCAGTGAGACAGGGCCCTATGGCTACACCTTC.

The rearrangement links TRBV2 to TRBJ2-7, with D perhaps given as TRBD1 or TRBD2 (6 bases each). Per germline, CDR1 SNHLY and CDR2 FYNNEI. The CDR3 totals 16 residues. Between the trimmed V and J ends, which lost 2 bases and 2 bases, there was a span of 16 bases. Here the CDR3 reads CASSEFGGKDAYEQYF. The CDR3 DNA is TGTGCCAGCAGTGAATTCGGGGGCAAAGACGCCTACGAGCAGTACTTC.

The CDR3 DNA is TGTGCCATCAGCCTACAACCCGTAAGGAAGCGGGAGGGCCAAGAGACCCAGTACTTC. Its protein is CAISLQPVRKREGQETQYF. The chain carries TRBV2 and TRBJ2-5; 10 positions match TRBD2. The V gene's germline CDR1 is SNHLY and CDR2 FYNNEI. There are 19 residues in the CDR3. V was pared by 10 bases and J by 1 base, with 21 bases of the junction left unmatched.

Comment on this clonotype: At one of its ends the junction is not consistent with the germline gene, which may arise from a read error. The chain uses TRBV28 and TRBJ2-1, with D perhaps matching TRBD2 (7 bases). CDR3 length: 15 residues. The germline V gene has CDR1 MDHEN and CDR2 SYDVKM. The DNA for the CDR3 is TGTGCCAGCAGTTTTGGGGGGGCATCCTACAATGAGCACTTCTTC. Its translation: CASSFGGASYNEHFF.

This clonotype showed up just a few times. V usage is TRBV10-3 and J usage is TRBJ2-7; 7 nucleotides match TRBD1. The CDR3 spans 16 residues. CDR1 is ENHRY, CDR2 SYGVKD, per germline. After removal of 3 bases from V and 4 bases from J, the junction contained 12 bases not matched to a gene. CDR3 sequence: CAISETPGTEKYEQYF. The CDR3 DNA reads TGTGCCATCAGTGAAACCCCCGGGACAGAGAAATACGAGCAGTACTTC.

The CDR3 sequence: CAWTRTGRNTIYF. For the CDR3, the DNA is TGTGCCTGGACCCGAACAGGGCGAAACACCATATATTTT. This rearrangement joins TRBV30 to TRBJ1-3; TRBD1 is a possible D gene (6 bases). Germline loops: CDR1 GTSNPN, CDR2 SVGIG (reference sequence). This CDR3 has 13 amino acids. V was cut by 4 bases and J by 5 bases, with 12 bases left in between. Variable domain in full (rest from reference TRBV30 and TRBJ1-3): SQTIHQWPATLVQPVGSPLSLECTVEGTSNPNLYWYRQAAGRGLQLLFYSVGIGQISSEVPQNLSASRPQDRQFILSSKKLLLSDSGFYLCAWTRTGRNTIYFGEGSWLTVV.

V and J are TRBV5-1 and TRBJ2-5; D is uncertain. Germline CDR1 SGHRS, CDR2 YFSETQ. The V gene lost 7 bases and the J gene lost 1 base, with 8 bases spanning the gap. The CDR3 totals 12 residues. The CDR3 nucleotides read TGCGCCAGCTGGTACCCCCAAGAGACCCAGTACTTC. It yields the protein CASWYPQETQYF.

The CDR3 is CASSPLSSSEKLFF. The CDR3 DNA is TGCGCCAGCAGCCCCTTAAGCAGTTCCGAAAAACTGTTTTTT. The chain carries TRBV4-3 and TRBJ1-4; D unresolved. V was shortened by 4 bases and J by 8 bases, with 14 bases between the two germline ends. The germline CDR1 and CDR2 sequences are LGHNA and YSLEER. This CDR3 is built from 14 residues.